Listed below are T cell receptor beta chains from one sample, sequenced in a study of shared clonotypes between healthy human individuals. The table came from immunoSEQ multiplex PCR; TCRdb's copy has only in-frame clones and leaves some out. The repertoire includes roughly 76,000 clones, 60% to 65% of them detected once, and around 50% sits in the top ten. The material sequenced was memory CD8+ T cells sorted from blood. The receptor source for this set is a man aged 25-45 years in good health. The CDR3 runs from the conserved cysteine through the conserved F or W. D genes are given only for firm matches. Clone sizes are given selectively: once, few, many, or a class where the clone is expanded.

V	size	J	D	DNA	CDR3
TRBV6-5	many	TRBJ2-1	TRBD2	TGTGCCAGCAGTCCGGGGACTAGCGGGAGGAATGAGCAGTTCTTC	CASSPGTSGRNEQFF
TRBV10-3	.	TRBJ2-5	TRBD2	TGTGCCATATCCTTAAGCGGGGGGCAAGAGACCCAGTACTTC	CAISLSGGQETQYF
TRBV6-1	.	TRBJ2-7	TRBD2	TGTGCCAGCAGTGAGTTCCCCCCGGGGCGGGAGAGGCCTAACGAGCAGTACTTC	CASSEFPPGRERPNEQYF
TRBV7-9	.	TRBJ1-5	TRBD1	TGTGCCAGCAGCTCACAGGGGGCGTCTCAGCCCCAGCATTTT	CASSSQGASQPQHF
TRBV14	.	TRBJ2-1	TRBD2	TGTGCCAGCAGCCAAGAACGGGGGGGACTAGCGGGAGTAGTAGAGCAGTTCTTC	CASSQERGGLAGVVEQFF
TRBV28	few	TRBJ2-5	.	TGTGCCAGCACAGGGTGGGAGAAAGGTCAAGAGACCCAGTACTTC	CASTGWEKGQETQYF
TRBV28	few	TRBJ1-2	.	TGTGCCAGCAGTCGGTTTAGTGGGTATGGCTACACCTTC	CASSRFSGYGYTF
TRBV28	.	TRBJ2-3	.	TGTGCCAGCACCGGGAGTGCAGATACGCAGTATTTT	CASTGSADTQYF
TRBV18	.	TRBJ2-7	.	TGTGCCAGCTCAGCGAAACAGGGTTCCTACGAGCAGTACTTC	CASSAKQGSYEQYF
TRBV2	once	TRBJ2-2	.	TGTGCCAGCAGTGAAGTACTGAGAGTAGGCGGGGAGCTGTTTTTT	CASSEVLRVGGELFF
TRBV27	.	TRBJ1-2	.	TGTGCCAGCAGTTTAAGGGGAAAACTACCGTATGGCTACACCTTC	CASSLRGKLPYGYTF
TRBV29-1	few	TRBJ2-5	.	TGCAGCGTTGAAGACGTTACCATGGGGACGGATCAAGAGACCCAGTACTTC	CSVEDVTMGTDQETQYF
TRBV25-1	.	TRBJ1-1	.	TGTGCCAGCAGTAGCAGGAACACTGAAGCTTTCTTT	CASSSRNTEAFF
TRBV7-7	.	TRBJ2-7	TRBD1	TGTGCCAGCAGCTTAATGAAGGGGGCTTCCTACGAGCAGTACTTC	CASSLMKGASYEQYF
TRBV4-1	.	TRBJ2-7	TRBD1	TGCGCCAGCAGCCAACCAGGGGGATACGAGCAGTACTTC	CASSQPGGYEQYF
TRBV6-5	many	TRBJ2-5	.	TGTGCCAGCAGTTATGGAGGTGGGGAGACCCAGTACTTC	CASSYGGGETQYF
TRBV15	.	TRBJ2-7	.	TGTGCCACCAGCAGAGATTTCGAGACCAACGCTAACGAGCAGTACTTC	CATSRDFETNANEQYF
TRBV4-1	.	TRBJ2-7	.	TGCGCCAGCAGCCCCCTCGGGTCCTACGAGCAGTACTTC	CASSPLGSYEQYF
TRBV4-3	.	TRBJ2-1	TRBD2	TGCGCCAGCAGCCAAGGTAGCGGGAGCTCCAATGAGCAGTTCTTC	CASSQGSGSSNEQFF
TRBV29-1	many	TRBJ1-1	.	TGCAGCGTAACTTTCATGAACACTGAAGCTTTCTTT	CSVTFMNTEAFF
TRBV6-5	.	TRBJ1-5	.	TGTGCCAGCAGTTTGTCCGGGACACATCAGCCCCAGCATTTT	CASSLSGTHQPQHF
TRBV18	.	TRBJ2-5	TRBD2	TGTGCCAGCTCGCCCAGCCTAGCGGGAGAAGAGACCCAGTACTTC	CASSPSLAGEETQYF
TRBV27	few	TRBJ1-2	.	TGTGCCCCGGGGGAGGATGGCTACACCTTC	CAPGEDGYTF
TRBV29-1	.	TRBJ1-2	.	TGCAGCGTCCAGGGGTTAGGAAACTATGGCTACACCTTC	CSVQGLGNYGYTF
TRBV28	.	TRBJ2-1	.	TGTGCCAGCGGCCCCTACGAGGGAGTGAACAATGAGCAGTTCTTC	CASGPYEGVNNEQFF
TRBV28	.	TRBJ2-7	.	TGTGCCACCTCGATGATGGCAACCTACGAGCAGTACTTC	CATSMMATYEQYF
TRBV13	few	TRBJ2-1	.	TGTGCCAGCAGCTTCTGGGGCGGGTCCTCCTACAATGAGCAGTTCTTC	CASSFWGGSSYNEQFF
TRBV11-3	few	TRBJ2-1	.	TGTGCCAGCAGCTTCGTGAGGGCCTACAATGAGCAGTTCTTC	CASSFVRAYNEQFF
TRBV19	.	TRBJ2-1	.	TGTGCCAGTAGTGCCCTTTATGAGCAGTTCTTC	CASSALYEQFF
TRBV4-3	many	TRBJ2-6	.	TGCGCCAGCAGCCAAGTCACGGGTTCTGGGGCCAACGTCCTGACTTTC	CASSQVTGSGANVLTF
TRBV28	.	TRBJ2-3	.	TGTGCCAGCAGTTTTTCATACACAGATACGCAGTATTTT	CASSFSYTDTQYF
TRBV10-3	.	TRBJ1-2	.	TGTGCCATCAGTGAGTCGGGCTCTCACAGGAACTATGGCTACACCTTC	CAISESGSHRNYGYTF
TRBV28	few	TRBJ2-7	.	TGTGCCAGCAGTAAGAACTACGAGCAGTACTTC	CASSKNYEQYF
TRBV18	.	TRBJ2-1	.	TGTGCCAGCTCACCACACTTACAGGGTAGGATTTATGAGCAGTTCTTC	CASSPHLQGRIYEQFF
TRBV10-2	.	TRBJ2-7	TRBD2	TGCGCCAGCAGTGAACTAGCGGGAGAATACGAGCAGTACTTC	CASSELAGEYEQYF
TRBV25-1	.	TRBJ2-4	.	TGTGCCAGCAGTGACTTCGGTTTTGCGTACTTC	CASSDFGFAYF
TRBV7-8	.	TRBJ1-1	.	TGTGCCAGCAGCTTAGCCGTTGGGGTTGAAGCTTTCTTT	CASSLAVGVEAFF
TRBV27	.	TRBJ1-1	.	TGTGCCAGCAGTTTTTCGGGGTACACTGAAGCTTTCTTT	CASSFSGYTEAFF
TRBV9	.	TRBJ2-3	TRBD1	TGTGCCAGCAGTCCTGGGACAGGGGGCTATTCAGATACGCAGTATTTT	CASSPGTGGYSDTQYF
TRBV25-1	.	TRBJ2-7	TRBD1	TGTGCCAGCAGTGCAAACGACAGGGTAGTTACCGCGTTCTACGAGCAGTACTTC	CASSANDRVVTAFYEQYF
TRBV5-1	.	TRBJ2-7	.	TGCGCCAGCAGCTCCGGGACCGACTCCTACGAGCAGTACTTC	CASSSGTDSYEQYF
TRBV19	.	TRBJ1-5	TRBD1	TGTGCCAGTAGTCCAGGGACAGGGGGTTACTATCAGCCCCAGCATTTT	CASSPGTGGYYQPQHF
TRBV11-1	many	TRBJ2-7	TRBD1	TGTGCCAGCAGCAGACCGGGACAGCCCTACGAGCAGTACTTC	CASSRPGQPYEQYF
TRBV10-3	.	TRBJ1-5	.	TGTGCCATCAGTGAGGCGACAGGTCTTGGTCCCGGCAATCAGCCCCAGCATTTT	CAISEATGLGPGNQPQHF
TRBV11-2	few	TRBJ2-1	.	TGTGCCAGCAGCCAGCGGCGGTCTGTCTCCTACAATGAGCAGTTCTTC	CASSQRRSVSYNEQFF
TRBV11-1	.	TRBJ2-1	.	TGTGCCAGCAGCTTAGGACTCAATGAGCAGTTCTTC	CASSLGLNEQFF
TRBV9	.	TRBJ2-7	.	TGTGCCAGCAGCCCGCGGGACCGACGCTACGAGCAGTACTTC	CASSPRDRRYEQYF
TRBV29-1	.	TRBJ2-3	.	TGCAGCGTTGAGTTAGAAGCAGGGGCCACATGGGTAGATACGCAGTATTTT	CSVELEAGATWVDTQYF
TRBV25-1	many	TRBJ2-4	.	TGTGCCAGCAGTGCAAACGGGAGAGGGTACTTC	CASSANGRGYF
TRBV28	.	TRBJ1-4	.	TGTGCCAGCAGTTTATTGGCAGATGAAAAACTGTTTTTT	CASSLLADEKLFF
TRBV13	once	TRBJ2-1	.	TGTGCCAGCAGCTTGAAGGACCACATCTCCTACAATGAGCAGTTCTTC	CASSLKDHISYNEQFF
TRBV14	.	TRBJ2-3	.	TGTGCCAGCAGCCAAGATTTCTGGGGTACTAGCACAGATACGCAGTATTTT	CASSQDFWGTSTDTQYF
TRBV28	few	TRBJ1-5	.	TGTGCCAGCATCCCGGGGAATATTAACAATCAGCCCCAGCATTTT	CASIPGNINNQPQHF
TRBV25-1	once	TRBJ1-1	TRBD1	TGTGCCAGCAGTGAACCCTTTGCAGGGGGAACTGAAGCTTTCTTT	CASSEPFAGGTEAFF
TRBV29-1	few	TRBJ2-7	TRBD2	TGCAGCGTTGAACTCGCGGGAGAGGGAGAGCAGTACTTC	CSVELAGEGEQYF
TRBV7-9	.	TRBJ2-3	.	TGTGCCAGCAGCCCCTCGACGGGTGAAGCAGATACGCAGTATTTT	CASSPSTGEADTQYF
TRBV9	.	TRBJ2-1	TRBD2	TGTGCCAGCAGCGGATTACTAGCGGGAGTTGGCAATGAGCAGTTCTTC	CASSGLLAGVGNEQFF
TRBV6-1	.	TRBJ2-7	TRBD2	TGTGCCAGCAGTGCACCTAGCGGGGCCTACGAGCAGTACTTC	CASSAPSGAYEQYF
TRBV5-1	.	TRBJ2-5	TRBD2	TGCGCCAGCAGCTTGGGTCTAGCGGGAGAGACCCAGTACTTC	CASSLGLAGETQYF
TRBV11-1	.	TRBJ1-2	.	TGTGCCAGCAGCTTAGATACGGGGGTTTGGGACTATGGCTACACCTTC	CASSLDTGVWDYGYTF